Detailed here is one TCR beta chain. Its recognized antigen is unknown. The record has no base qualities; no much larger clone is one base away. The germline V gene yields ENHRY for CDR1 and SYGVKD for CDR2. From V the trimming removes 0 bases and from J it removes 2 bases, while the gene matches leave 1 base of the junction unaccounted for. The CDR3 holds 15 amino acids from the cysteine to the phenylalanine. Kept here is only the CDR3 DNA, which spans 45 bases and is read in frame from base 1. The record originates from a study of CD8+CD57+ T cells in acquired aplastic anemia (dated by TCRdb to the late 2010s). About the study as a whole: On average, sorted CD4+ and CD8+ cells yielded around 3.4 ug of extracted DNA, with a range of about 0.18 to 30 ug. CD8+CD57+ expansion was defined as a frequency above the mean frequency observed in healthy subjects. The research as a whole found: CD8+ Simpson's diversity did not differ significantly between patients and healthy controls (P=0.060). Although 25 to 30 CD8+ CDR3 sequences were shared by patients and controls, these sequences appeared highly expressed in patients and within the immunodominant clones of patients.

Genomic DNA served as template for TCR beta VDJ combination and CDR3 sequence profiling. TCR repertoire sequencing was run on an Illumina HiSeq 2000. In the authors' own workflow: TRBV/TRBJ rearrangement plots, CDR3 size and DJ length profiles, and Simpson's diversity index were used to assess repertoires. Whichever DNA sequence was most abundant in the deep sequencing data was defined as the immunodominant clone. CDR3 amino acid sequences were screened for sharing across subjects and compared with published repertoires and the VDJdb database. Through fastp at Q25 and MiXCR, TCRdb rebuilt clones from the public reads, retaining in-frame beta chains. Every CDR3 protein is listed once, alongside the most common genes and DNA of its rows. The V and J calls reflect TCRdb's pipeline rather than the authors' work. Within this sample are tens of thousands of distinct CDR3 sequences, with roughly two thirds of them counted one time only. Of the sample, 45% to 65% is held by the ten largest clones.

Expansion of CD8+CD57+ cells had been shown by flow cytometry in the patients chosen for sequencing. All patients had severe acquired aplastic anemia diagnosed by International Study of Aplastic Anemia and Agranulocytosis and Camitta criteria. Patients had received no therapy at the time of blood sampling. The study deep-sequenced TCR repertoires of sorted CD4+ and CD8+ blood T cells from severe aplastic anemia patients and healthy subjects. In the USA, patient enrollment took place under clinicaltrials.gov protocols 00001620, 01623167, 00001397, 00071045, 00081523 and 00961064. Ficoll-Paque density gradient centrifugation was used to isolate peripheral blood mononuclear cells. CD4+ and CD8+ T cells were sorted by FACS or magnetic beads before DNA extraction.

The sequence derives from a human donor with aplastic anemia. The rearranged segments are TRBV10-3 and TRBJ2-3; 8 central bases correspond to TRBD1. The sequenced sample consisted of sorted CD4+, CD8+, or CD8+CD57+ T cells (not recorded which) from PBMCs. This receptor carries the CDR3 CAISESGQDTDTQYF. The nucleotide sequence is given as TGTGCCATCAGTGAGTCGGGACAGGACACAGATACGCAGTATTTT.